Below, 21 T cell receptor beta chains from the same sample are listed, as sequenced in a study of OX40 agonist ivuxolimab in advanced cancers. TCRdb keeps only in-frame clones here, not all; method: immunoSEQ multiplex PCR. The repertoire holds 55,000 to 75,000 clones, with roughly 85% as singletons. Here the sequenced sample was CD4+ or CD8+ T cells sorted from blood, taken in a trial of the OX40 agonist ivuxolimab. These TCRs come from an adult with an advanced solid tumor such as melanoma, head and neck, liver or kidney cancer.

The chain uses TRBV18 and TRBJ2-7; D is uncertain. With 2 bases removed from V and 6 bases from J, the gap between germline ends came to 11 bases. CDR1 KGHSH and CDR2 LQKENI come from the germline V gene. The CDR3 contains 13 residues. The CDR3 protein is CASSPIPGREQYF. The CDR3 bases are TGTGCCAGCTCACCAATTCCGGGCCGCGAGCAGTACTTC.

This sequence joins TRBV18 and TRBJ2-5; TRBD2 agrees at 8 bases. V lost 5 bases, J lost 2 bases, and 10 bases stayed unmatched. Germline V lookup: CDR1 KGHSH, CDR2 LQKENI. This CDR3 has 16 residues. CDR3 DNA: TGTGCCAGCTCAGGAACACTAGCGGCTGGGCAAGAGACCCAGTACTTC. This sequence encodes CASSGTLAAGQETQYF. Drawing the rest from reference TRBV18 and TRBJ2-5, the complete variable domain is NAGVMQNPRHLVRRRGQEARLRCSPMKGHSHVYWYRQLPEEGLKFMVYLQKENIIDESGMPKERFSAEFPKEGPSILRIQQVVRGDSAAYFCASSGTLAAGQETQYFGPGTRLLVL.

V and J are TRBV11-3 and TRBJ2-1; D remains ambiguous. CDR1 is SGHNT, CDR2 YENEEA, per germline. The V gene lost 2 bases and the J gene lost 4 bases, with 6 bases spanning the gap. The CDR3 extends over 13 amino acids. CDR3 in DNA: TGTGCCAGCAGCTTACGGAGTTACAATGAGCAGTTCTTC. Translation: CASSLRSYNEQFF.

The chain has TRBV27 and TRBJ1-1; tentative D call: TRBD1 (5 bases). The CDR3 consists of 14 residues. V lost 2 bases, J lost 2 bases, and 9 bases lay in between. The germline V gene encodes CDR1 MNHEY and CDR2 SMNVEV (reference sequence). The CDR3 DNA reads TGTGCCAGCAGTTTACGGGGGGGTAACACTGAAGCTTTCTTT. Protein product: CASSLRGGNTEAFF.

This chain links TRBV7-2 with TRBJ1-4, with D possibly matching TRBD1 (5 bases). In germline, CDR1 is SGHTA, CDR2 FQGNSA. This CDR3 is built from 13 residues. Trimming pared 4 bases from V and 6 bases from J, leaving 9 bases between. The chain's CDR3 is CASSSGVYEKLFF. In DNA form, the CDR3 reads TGTGCCAGCAGCTCGGGGGTCTATGAAAAACTGTTTTTT.

This rearrangement joins TRBV25-1 to TRBJ2-5; possibly TRBD1 for D (6 bases). The germline V gene has CDR1 MGHDK and CDR2 SYGVNS. This CDR3 region has 17 residues. V dropped 5 bases and J dropped 4 bases, with 23 bases sitting between them. The CDR3 here is CASSNRNRGNRGETQYF. CDR3 bases: TGTGCCAGCAGTAATCGAAATAGGGGGAACCGAGGAGAGACCCAGTACTTC.

There are a few counts of this clone. The V and J genes are TRBV7-9 and TRBJ1-3, with D possibly matching TRBD1 (5 bases). Germline V CDR1 and CDR2: SEHNR, FQNEAQ (reference sequence). The CDR3 is 17 residues long. Trimming pared 1 base from V and 0 bases from J, leaving 13 bases between. CDR3 loop: CASSLGGRASSGNTIYF. The CDR3 nucleotides are TGTGCCAGCAGCTTAGGTGGCAGGGCCTCCTCTGGAAACACCATATATTTT.

This chain joins TRBV30 and TRBJ1-2; 7 nucleotides line up with TRBD1. CDR3 length: 16 amino acids. Trimming removed 0 bases from V and 3 bases from J; junction bases left unmatched: 10. Germline loops: CDR1 GTSNPN, CDR2 SVGIG (reference sequence). The DNA of the CDR3 is TGTGCCTGGAGTGTCATGGGAGCCGGGACAGACTATGGCTACACCTTC. Amino acids: CAWSVMGAGTDYGYTF.

The chain uses TRBV21-1 and TRBJ1-2. TRBV21-1 corresponds to a pseudogene. This CDR3 contains 17 residues. For the CDR3, the DNA is TGTGCCAGCACCAATTCCGTTGGTTGGGTGTTGAGCTATGGCTACACCTTC. As protein: CASTNSVGWVLSYGYTF.

In this sample, this clone turned up a few times. The gene calls are TRBV5-1 and TRBJ2-2, with 12 positions matching TRBD2. V trimming: 2 bases; J trimming: 5 bases; junction bases outside the gene matches: 1. This CDR3 has 15 residues. Germline CDR1 SGHRS, CDR2 YFSETQ. CDR3 sequence: CASSLTSGGTGELFF. CDR3 nucleotide sequence: TGCGCCAGCAGCTTAACTAGCGGGGGGACCGGGGAGCTGTTTTTT.

In its sample, this clone was seen a few times. This rearrangement joins TRBV18 to TRBJ2-7; D is possibly TRBD1 (5 bases). Germline V gene data show CDR1 as KGHSH and CDR2 as LQKENI. V gave up 6 bases and J gave up 6 bases, with 15 bases separating them. The CDR3 runs to 13 residues. CDR3 sequence reads: CASSPKDITEQYF. CDR3 DNA: TGTGCCAGCTCGCCCAAGGACATAACCGAGCAGTACTTC.

This clone has a handful of counts. The chain uses TRBV9 and TRBJ1-2, with 9 nucleotides matching TRBD1. Germline loops: CDR1 SGDLS, CDR2 YYNGEE. J was trimmed by 8 bases and V by 5 bases; bases with no gene match: 7. This CDR3 is built from 13 residues. CDR3 sequence reads: CASSRDRDRGYTF. CDR3 DNA sequence: TGTGCCAGCAGTCGGGACAGGGATAGAGGCTACACCTTC. Full variable domain (rest looked up from reference TRBV9 and TRBJ1-2): DSGVTQTPKHLITATGQRVTLRCSPRSGDLSVYWYQQSLDQGLQFLIQYYNGEERAKGNILERFSAQQFPDLHSELNLSSLELGDSALYFCASSRDRDRGYTFGSGTRLTVV.

On this clone itself: The junction shows a germline mismatch at one end, possibly a read error. Different DNA sequences within this sample yield the same CDR3. The gene calls are TRBV28 and TRBJ1-5; 8 positions match TRBD1. The CDR3 is 13 residues long. Germline loops: CDR1 MDHEN, CDR2 SYDVKM. CDR3 region: CASSRQGNQPQHF. As DNA, the CDR3 is TGTGCCAGCAGTCGACAGGGGAATCAGCCTCAGCATTTT.

The CDR3 DNA reads TGTGCCAGCAGTTCCGGGATCCCCCTAACCGGGGAGCTGTTTTTT. This sequence encodes CASSSGIPLTGELFF. The rearrangement joins TRBV11-1 to TRBJ2-2; tentatively, D is TRBD2 (5 bases). V lost 6 bases and J 5 bases, leaving 16 bases between the germline ends. The CDR3 is made up of 15 amino acids. Germline V gene data show CDR1 as SGHAT and CDR2 as FQDESV (reference sequence).

The rearrangement joins TRBV28 to TRBJ2-7; 7 bases map to TRBD2. Germline loops: CDR1 MDHEN, CDR2 SYDVKM. CDR3 length: 15 residues. V lost 8 bases, J lost 2 bases, and 12 bases stayed unmatched. CDR3 sequence reads: CASATVGGGPYEQYF. In nucleotides, the CDR3 is TGTGCCAGCGCTACCGTTGGGGGGGGACCCTACGAGCAGTACTTC.

The CDR3 nucleotides read TGTGCCAGCAGTGAAAGGAGCGGGGAGCTGTTTTTT. It codes for CASSERSGELFF. The chain is built from TRBV6-1 and TRBJ2-2; D uncertain. Germline V CDR1 and CDR2: MNHNS, SASEGT. The CDR3 runs to 12 residues. Trimming stripped 2 bases from V and 7 bases from J, with 5 bases between.

The gene calls are TRBV5-1 and TRBJ2-7, with 13 bases identical to TRBD2. V dropped 1 base and J dropped 2; count of bases not matched to a gene: 3. The length of the CDR3 is 16 residues. CDR1 SGHRS and CDR2 YFSETQ come from the germline V gene. CDR3 region: CASSLSGTSGAYEQYF. DNA of the CDR3: TGCGCCAGCAGCTTGTCCGGGACTAGCGGGGCCTACGAGCAGTACTTC.

The chain combines TRBV30 with TRBJ1-1; maybe TRBD1 (5 bases). This CDR3 has 10 amino acids. V dropped 5 bases and J dropped 11 bases, with 12 bases sitting between them. CDR1 is GTSNPN, CDR2 SVGIG, per germline (reference sequence). The CDR3 DNA is TGTGCCTGGGGTGGGGGTATGGCTTTCTTT. This sequence encodes CAWGGGMAFF.

The chain uses TRBV27 and TRBJ2-2; 8 bases fit TRBD2. Germline loops: CDR1 MNHEY, CDR2 SMNVEV (reference sequence). With 2 bases clipped from V and 3 bases from J, the junction kept 8 bases outside the gene matches. The CDR3 is 17 residues long. For the CDR3, the DNA is TGTGCCAGCAGTTTAGGATACGTCGGGGGGGACACCGGGGAGCTGTTTTTT. Its protein product is CASSLGYVGGDTGELFF.

V usage is TRBV6-6 and J usage is TRBJ2-2; no firm D call. Germline V gives CDR1 MNHNY, CDR2 SVGAGI (reference sequence). This CDR3 is built from 12 residues. V shed 0 bases and J shed 9 bases, with 5 bases lying between them. This chain's CDR3 is CASSYSNRELFF. The CDR3 DNA reads as TGTGCCAGCAGTTACTCTAACCGGGAGCTGTTTTTT.

The chain joins TRBV9 to TRBJ1-5; D remains ambiguous. Trimming shortened V by 0 bases and J by 4 bases, and 8 bases separated the two germline ends. The V gene's germline CDR1 is SGDLS and CDR2 YYNGEE. This CDR3 is 14 amino acids long. CDR3 bases: TGTGCCAGCAGCGTAGGTCAGACTAATCAGCCCCAGCATTTT. Amino acids: CASSVGQTNQPQHF.